This T cell receptor (beta chain) came from a study of blood T cell repertoires in COVID-19. Trimming took off 6 bases at V and 4 bases at J, with 7 bases between the two ends. Germline V gene sequence: CDR1 MNHEY, CDR2 SVGAGI. CDR3 length equals 12 residues. On this clone: Other nucleotide sequences from this sample produce the same CDR3.

Assay: immunoSEQ multiplex PCR; the TCRdb copy retains only in-frame clones and omits some. The sample has over 150,000 clones, approximately 85% seen once. The chain joins TRBV6-5 to TRBJ1-5; D is perhaps TRBD1 (6 bases). This clonotype was sampled from a woman in her sixties or seventies with COVID-19, enrolled during active disease. The sequenced sample was peripheral blood. This CDR3 is CASRTGNQPQHF. The CDR3, as DNA: TGTGCCAGCAGAACAGGGAATCAGCCCCAGCATTTT.